This T cell receptor beta chain stems from a study of early T cells in non-severe SARS-CoV-2 infection. At the level of the study: Sequencing of unsorted whole blood was done on bulk RNA, leaving chains unpaired.

TCRdb ran MiXCR on the 5' RACE reads and lists one entry per CDR3 protein. Of about 83,000 distinct CDR3 sequences in the sample, about 9.4% were seen once. About this clonotype: Its cognate antigen is unknown.

Study results and limitations: The VDJdb matching leaned toward anti-spike CD8 responses and overlooked private and CD4 specificities.

The CDR3 is 14 residues long. With 4 bases removed from V and 4 bases from J, the gap between germline ends came to 12 bases. Germline V lookup: CDR1 SEHNR, CDR2 FQNEAQ (reference sequence). The sample consisted of whole blood, taken at baseline. The chain combines TRBV7-9 with TRBJ2-3; D may be TRBD1 or TRBD2 (5 bases each). The receptor's source is an adult who was a healthcare worker with PCR-confirmed SARS-CoV-2 infection or an uninfected control (not recorded which). The CDR3 sequence: CASSSGWGPDTQYF. The DNA of the CDR3 is TGTGCCAGCAGCTCCGGCTGGGGACCAGATACGCAGTATTTT.